The sequence of this T cell receptor (beta chain) was determined in a study of T cells expressing NK-cell markers (dated by TCRdb to 2018 to 2020). Concerning the study at large: Seven or eight donors provided sorted CD3+CD56+NKG2C+, CD3+CD56+NKG2C- and CD3+CD56-NKG2C+ T-cell subsets, whose TCR beta-chain repertoires were profiled. Among the eight sequenced donors, seven were HCMV-seropositive and one was HCMV-seronegative. Randomly selected healthy volunteers, three men and five women, were used as the eight sequenced donors. The libraries were sequenced on Illumina HiSeq 2000/2500, MiSeq or NextSeq, producing 2 x 150 bp reads.

A remark on this clonotype: Its antigen remains undetermined.

Via the germline V gene, CDR1 is SGHTA and CDR2 FQGTGA. Counted from cysteine to phenylalanine, this CDR3 has 20 amino acids. The DNA sequence is not available. The research as a whole found: It remained unclear whether the expanded NKG2C-expressing T cell clones were specific for HCMV antigens. In six donors, the dominant CD3+CD56+NKG2C+ clonotypes were among the top 10 CD8+ clonotypes and accounted for about 1.0-7.5% of CD8+ T cells. Those dominant clonotypes were again the most abundant among CD3+CD56-NKG2C+ cells in four donors, at about 25-60.1%.

Sequenced on an Illumina HiSeq 2000. The TCR beta cDNA libraries were made using 5'RACE template switching, a step that added both a universal primer site and unique molecular identifiers. cDNA synthesis was primed from the TCR beta constant segment, followed by two successive PCR amplification steps. Processing in the source paper ran as follows. MIGEC handled demultiplexing of the reads and grouping by UMI, while MiTCR was used to assemble and quantify clonotypes. To exclude erroneous sequences, only TCR cDNA sequences supported by at least two reads were retained. The tcR package was used for downstream repertoire analysis, and clonotypes were matched across fractions by CDR3 nucleotide sequence plus V segment. VDJmatch was used to annotate antigen specificity against VDJdb, with one amino acid substitution in CDR3 allowed. Following reprocessing of the reads by TCRdb, the data hold one row per CDR3 protein sequence and no DNA is available. Clone size and V and J calls follow TCRdb, not the original study. This sample's table contains around 550,000 distinct CDR3 sequences. The ten largest clonotypes hold approximately 3.6% of the sample.

To determine HCMV serostatus, a commercial ELISA kit was used to detect HCMV-specific IgG in serum. Ficoll density gradient centrifugation was used to isolate peripheral blood mononuclear cells from blood. This chain is built from TRBV7-3 and TRBJ2-1; TCRdb designates TRBD2, a call that cannot be tested without DNA. The receptor comes from a young man in good health. Donor details come from another sample of the same person, matched by shared clones. The sample was blood T cells: a sorted CD56 or NKG2C T cell subset, CD4+ or CD8+ T cells, or bulk PBMC T cells (not recorded which). For the CDR3, the sequence is CASSKTTSGLAGLSYNEQFF.